This T cell receptor (beta chain) was found in a study of beta chain features in type 1 diabetes. V lost 4 bases and J lost 3; bases outside the gene matches: 6. This CDR3 comprises 14 residues. Germline V CDR1 and CDR2: LNHDA, SQIVND (reference sequence). The whole isolated RNA underwent reverse transcription, so sequencing captured expressed TCRB transcripts. Assay: immunoSEQ multiplex PCR; the TCRdb copy retains only in-frame clones and omits some. The data contain 810,000 or so clones, roughly a sixth of them singletons. Material for sequencing was naive CD4+ T cells from blood. The receptor comes from a young woman in good health. This chain uses TRBV19 with TRBJ2-7, with 7 bases identical to TRBD1. The CDR3 protein is CASSNRGRDYEQYF. The CDR3 DNA sequence: TGTGCCAGTAGTAACAGGGGTCGGGACTACGAGCAGTACTTC.